This T cell receptor beta chain was retrieved from a study of blood T cell repertoires in COVID-19. Study information: Spain, Italy and the United States supplied samples that represented acute and convalescent COVID-19. T cells, B-cell-depleted T cells, or PBMCs supplied cDNA or gDNA.

V dropped 2 bases and J dropped 11 bases, with 16 bases sitting between them. Germline V gene lookup returns CDR1 LGHDT and CDR2 YNNKEL (reference sequence). The CDR3 loop spans 15 amino acids. Per the authors' pipeline: Amplifying reference gene primers gave estimates of nucleated cell counts. The method was immunoSEQ multiplex PCR; TCRdb's version includes in-frame clones alone and lacks a portion of them. That table furnishes V, J and clone size, whereas the DNA furnished D and trimming. This sample yields about 200,000 clones, of which around nine tenths are seen a single time; around 0.85% belongs to the top ten.

Material: peripheral blood. The rearrangement links TRBV3-1 (or the pseudogene TRBV3-2) to TRBJ1-6; D is uncertain. The sequence was collected from a man in his 60s with COVID-19, enrolled during active disease. Here the CDR3 reads CASSQLQATRTPLHF. The CDR3 DNA follows: TGTGCCAGCAGCCAACTCCAGGCCACCCGGACACCCCTCCACTTT.